The 9 T cell receptor beta chains below were found in one sample sequenced in a study of circulating and synovial CD4+ cells in juvenile arthritis. Assay used: immunoSEQ multiplex PCR; TCRdb lists only in-frame clones, some missing. The sample has fewer than 35,000 clones; 80% to 95% are singletons. What was sequenced was CD4+ T cells from blood. These receptors came from a human donor with juvenile idiopathic arthritis.

The chain employs TRBV10-3 and TRBJ1-3; D is undetermined. This CDR3 is built from 14 residues. V was shortened by 5 bases and J by 1 base, with 9 bases between the two germline ends. CDR1 is ENHRY, CDR2 SYGVKD, per germline. The CDR3 here is CAISSTVSGNTIYF. DNA for the CDR3: TGTGCCATCAGTTCCACGGTATCTGGAAACACCATATATTTT.

The V and J genes are TRBV5-1 and TRBJ2-7; TRBD2 is a possible D gene (7 bases). The CDR3 is 14 amino acids. V lost 4 bases, J lost 2 bases, and 13 bases lay in between. Germline V gene lookup returns CDR1 SGHRS and CDR2 YFSETQ. The CDR3 DNA sequence: TGCGCCAGCAGCGGGGGGGGCGGCACCTACGAGCAGTACTTC. It encodes CASSGGGGTYEQYF.

The rearrangement joins TRBV7-3 to TRBJ2-5; 12 bases agree with TRBD2. The DNA end is a closer match to TRBJ2-7, so the J assignment may be wrong. Germline loops: CDR1 SGHTA, CDR2 FQGTGA. The CDR3 length is 17 residues. CDR3 nucleotides: TGTGCCAGCAGCTTAAGCTCGTCTAGCGGGAGGGGCTACGAGCAGTACTTC. This encodes CASSLSSSSGRGYEQYF.

The rearrangement joins TRBV10-3 to TRBJ2-7, with 9 bases matching TRBD2. V lost 8 bases and J lost 3; bases outside the gene matches: 23. The germline gives CDR1 ENHRY, CDR2 SYGVKD. This CDR3 spans 19 amino acids. CDR3 sequence: CAIGRSRAPGGRAHYEQYF. The CDR3 DNA reads as TGTGCCATCGGGCGTAGTCGGGCCCCGGGCGGGAGGGCCCACTACGAGCAGTACTTC.

J is TRBJ2-5 and V is TRBV28, with 11 bases fitting TRBD2. The V gene's germline CDR1 is MDHEN and CDR2 SYDVKM. The CDR3 extends over 15 amino acids. The V segment lost 7 bases and the J segment 5 bases; nucleotides outside the gene matches: 9. The CDR3 DNA reads as TGTGCCAGCACCATAGCGGGAGGGCCGGGGGAGACCCAGTACTTC. This encodes CASTIAGGPGETQYF.

This chain uses TRBV5-1 with TRBJ2-1; TRBD2 matches 9 bases. This CDR3 is 22 amino acids long. Germline assignment: CDR1 SGHRS and CDR2 YFSETQ. Trimming cost V 4 bases and J 0 bases; bases outside gene matches: 23. CDR3 protein: CASSKDWVRLAGWRSSYNEQFF. The DNA for the CDR3 is TGCGCCAGCAGCAAAGATTGGGTTAGGCTAGCGGGATGGCGAAGCTCCTACAATGAGCAGTTCTTC.

This clone has a handful of counts. The chain is built from TRBV28 and TRBJ1-1; D is uncertain. The CDR3 extends over 16 amino acids. Deletions cut 5 bases from V and 2 bases from J, with 18 bases between. Germline V gene sequence: CDR1 MDHEN, CDR2 SYDVKM. CDR3 amino acids: CASSRGLRLLNTEAFF. The CDR3 DNA sequence: TGTGCCAGCAGTCGAGGCCTTAGACTGCTAAACACTGAAGCTTTCTTT. Filled out from reference TRBV28 and TRBJ1-1, the complete variable domain reads DVKVTQSSRYLVKRTGEKVFLECVQDMDHENMFWYRQDPGLGLRLIYFSYDVKMKEKGDIPEGYSVSREKKERFSLILESASTNQTSMYLCASSRGLRLLNTEAFFGQGTRLTVV.

The rearrangement uses TRBV28 and TRBJ1-4, with 7 bases lining up with TRBD1. The germline V gene has CDR1 MDHEN and CDR2 SYDVKM. V was pared by 7 bases and J by 8 bases, with 10 bases of the junction left unmatched. This CDR3 has 14 residues. The CDR3 bases are TGTGCCAGCACCCAAAGGGGGCGTGGGGAAAAACTGTTTTTT. Residues: CASTQRGRGEKLFF.

The chain employs TRBV21-1 and TRBJ2-7; TRBD2, the table's D call, lacks a check against the DNA. TRBV21-1 is noted as a pseudogene. The CDR3 has 13 amino acids. This chain's CDR3 is CASSPGLASEQYF. The CDR3 coding sequence is TGTGCCAGCAGCCCGGGACTAGCATCCGAGCAGTACTTC.